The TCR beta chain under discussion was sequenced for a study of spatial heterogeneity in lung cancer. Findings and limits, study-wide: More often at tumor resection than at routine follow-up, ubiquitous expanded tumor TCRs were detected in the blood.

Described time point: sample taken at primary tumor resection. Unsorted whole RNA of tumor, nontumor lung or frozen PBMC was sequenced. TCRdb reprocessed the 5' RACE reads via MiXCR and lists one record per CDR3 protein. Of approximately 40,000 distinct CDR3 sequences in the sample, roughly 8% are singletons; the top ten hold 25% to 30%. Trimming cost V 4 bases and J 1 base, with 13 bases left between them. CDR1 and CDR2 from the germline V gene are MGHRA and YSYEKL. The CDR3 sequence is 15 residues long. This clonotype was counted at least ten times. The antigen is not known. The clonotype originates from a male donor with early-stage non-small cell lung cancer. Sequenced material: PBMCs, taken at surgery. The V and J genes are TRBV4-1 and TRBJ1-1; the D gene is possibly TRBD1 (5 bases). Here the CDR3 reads CASSPPGAANTEAFF. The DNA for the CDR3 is TGCGCCAGCAGCCCCCCCGGGGCGGCGAACACTGAAGCTTTCTTT.